The T cell receptor beta chain under discussion was sequenced for a study of shared clonotypes between healthy human individuals. Study context: With ages of 18 to 49, the donors were a couple of women and a few men.

Profiled with immunoSEQ multiplex PCR; TCRdb holds only in-frame clones, not every one. The sample contains approximately 330,000 clones, 70% to 75% of which appear only once. V dropped 4 bases and J dropped 3 bases, with 17 bases sitting between them. This CDR3 spans 16 amino acids. CDR1 is MNHNS, CDR2 SASEGT, per germline. This receptor was obtained from a man between 25 and 39 years old in good health. Source material: memory CD4+ T cells sorted from blood. Subset meaning: CD45RA-negative fraction. The chain is built from TRBV6-1 and TRBJ2-3, with a possible D match to TRBD2 (6 bases). Here the CDR3 DNA reads TGTGCCAGCAGTGGCCCGGTCCGCGGGACTACAGATACGCAGTATTTT. This codes for CASSGPVRGTTDTQYF.